The present T cell receptor beta chain was sequenced within a study of vaccination and CD4 T cells after COVID-19. For the study at large: Between diagnosis and the drawing of post-COVID samples lay a median approximately 95 days (range 35 to 161).

Sequence data for DNA of cultured CD4+ T cells were generated by the Oncomine TCR Beta short-read assay. TCRdb recomputed calls from the PCR reads with MiXCR, one row per CDR3 protein. This table has about 29,000 distinct CDR3 sequences, approximately 60% appearing once. With 8 bases removed from V and 6 bases from J, the gap between germline ends came to 10 bases. Germline V gene data show CDR1 as MNHEY and CDR2 as SMNVEV (reference sequence). The CDR3 totals 11 residues. Indicated treatment: approximately nine-day PBMC culture with coronavirus spike peptide pools or control peptides (ViraFEST assay). Half the growth medium was swapped for new IL-2 medium on days 3 and 7. As to this clonotype: The antigen remains undetermined.

The receptor was derived from a human donor who received a COVID-19 vaccine. This specimen consisted of CD4+ T cells from blood, cultured in vitro, obtained after SARS-CoV-2 vaccination. The V call is TRBV27, the J call TRBJ1-1, with D possibly TRBD1 on 5 matching bases. The CDR3 spells CASGKGPEAFF. The CDR3 DNA is TGTGCCAGCGGAAAGGGGCCTGAAGCTTTCTTT.